Described below is a single T cell receptor (beta chain) sequence and its context. The source of the sample is a study of blood T cell repertoires in COVID-19. Study summary: Acute and convalescent COVID-19 samples came from the United States, Italy and Spain. From T cells, B-cell-depleted T cells, or PBMCs came the material, which was cDNA or gDNA.

Authors' processing steps: Nucleated cell counts were estimated from reference gene primer amplification. Here immunoSEQ multiplex PCR was the method, and the copy in TCRdb shows in-frame clones only, minus some. The D gene and trimming were derived from the DNA, and the V and J assignments and clone size from that table. The sample holds over 250,000 clones, approximately 91% seen once. The TCR was taken from a woman aged 25 to 39 with acute or convalescent COVID-19. The specimen sequenced was peripheral blood.

The CDR3 loop reads CASSGRSGRTDTQYF. CDR3 DNA: TGTGCCAGCAGCGGCCGAAGCGGGCGGACAGATACGCAGTATTTT. The V and J genes are TRBV9 and TRBJ2-3; D might be TRBD2 (6 bases). Per germline, CDR1 SGDLS and CDR2 YYNGEE. This CDR3 region has 15 residues. Trimming stripped 3 bases from V and 3 bases from J, with 14 bases between.